This T cell receptor beta chain was captured in a study of T cell repertoires in cytomegalovirus infection. On the study more broadly: Public TCR beta signatures provided an indication of both CMV infection and a matching HLA type. Study-wide findings and caveats: What dominated the ex vivo response were HLA-C-restricted CMV-specific TCR beta clonotypes.

This clonotype occurred a few times. Its antigen is not identified. The CDR3 runs 16 residues. Germline V gene sequence: CDR1 MDHEN, CDR2 SYDVKM. V lost 6 bases, J lost 5 bases, and 9 bases stayed unmatched. TCRdb re-analysed the reads in MiXCR, keeping a single row per CDR3 protein. This sample has fewer than 250,000 distinct CDR3 sequences, with more than 9% found just once. Sequences were obtained from PBMCs. The chain carries TRBV28 and TRBJ2-5; 13 bases agree with TRBD2. The receptor's source is a human donor in good health (CMV status not recorded). Some clones in this sample may be carry-over from other donors' samples. CDR3 nucleotide sequence: TGTGCCAGCAGGTTAAGAACTAGCGGGAGGGCGGAGACCCAGTACTTC. Amino acid sequence: CASRLRTSGRAETQYF.